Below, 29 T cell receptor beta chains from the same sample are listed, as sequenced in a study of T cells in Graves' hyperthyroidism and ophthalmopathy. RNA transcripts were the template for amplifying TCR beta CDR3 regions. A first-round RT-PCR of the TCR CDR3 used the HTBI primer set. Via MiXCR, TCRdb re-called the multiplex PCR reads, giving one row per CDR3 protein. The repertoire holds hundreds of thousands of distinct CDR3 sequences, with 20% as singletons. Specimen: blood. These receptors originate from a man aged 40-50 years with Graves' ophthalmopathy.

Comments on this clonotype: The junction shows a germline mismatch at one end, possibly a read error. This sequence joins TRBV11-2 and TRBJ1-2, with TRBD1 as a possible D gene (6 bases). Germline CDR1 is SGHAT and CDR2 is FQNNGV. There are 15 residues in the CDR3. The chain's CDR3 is CASSSLGGPDYGHTF. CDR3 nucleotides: TGTGCCAGCAGCTCCCTTGGGGGCCCAGACTATGGCCACACCTTC.

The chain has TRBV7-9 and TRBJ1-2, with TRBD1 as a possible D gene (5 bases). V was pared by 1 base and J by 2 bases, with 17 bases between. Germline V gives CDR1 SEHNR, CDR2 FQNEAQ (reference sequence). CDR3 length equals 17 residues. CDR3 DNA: TGTGCCAGCAGCTTAGGGGGGGTTGCGGGATCGAACTATGGCTACACCTTC. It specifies CASSLGGVAGSNYGYTF.

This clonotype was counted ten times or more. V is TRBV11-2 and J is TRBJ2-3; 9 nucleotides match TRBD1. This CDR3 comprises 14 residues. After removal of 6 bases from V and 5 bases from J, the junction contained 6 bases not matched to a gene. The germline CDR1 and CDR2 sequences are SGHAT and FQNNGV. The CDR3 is CASREQGAGDTQYF. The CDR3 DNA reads TGTGCCAGCAGGGAACAGGGGGCCGGAGATACGCAGTATTTT.

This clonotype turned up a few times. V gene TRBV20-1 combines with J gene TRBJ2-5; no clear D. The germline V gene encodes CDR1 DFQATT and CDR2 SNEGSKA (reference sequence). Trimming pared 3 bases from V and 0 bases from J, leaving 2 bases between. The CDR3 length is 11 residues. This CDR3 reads CSASHQETQYF. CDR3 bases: TGCAGTGCTAGCCACCAAGAGACCCAGTACTTC.

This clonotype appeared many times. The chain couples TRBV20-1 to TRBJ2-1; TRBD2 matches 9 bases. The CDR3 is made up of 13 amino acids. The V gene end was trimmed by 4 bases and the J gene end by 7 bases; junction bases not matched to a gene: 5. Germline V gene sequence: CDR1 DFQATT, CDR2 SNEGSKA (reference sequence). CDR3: CSATGLAKNEQFF. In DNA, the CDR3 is TGCAGTGCTACGGGACTAGCTAAAAATGAGCAGTTCTTC.

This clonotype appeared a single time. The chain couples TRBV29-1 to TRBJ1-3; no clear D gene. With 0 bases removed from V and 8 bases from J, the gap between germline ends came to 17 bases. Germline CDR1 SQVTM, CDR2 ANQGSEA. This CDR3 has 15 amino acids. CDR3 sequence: CSVEDWVSGRDTIYF. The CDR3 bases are TGCAGCGTTGAAGATTGGGTCTCGGGTCGGGACACCATATATTTT.

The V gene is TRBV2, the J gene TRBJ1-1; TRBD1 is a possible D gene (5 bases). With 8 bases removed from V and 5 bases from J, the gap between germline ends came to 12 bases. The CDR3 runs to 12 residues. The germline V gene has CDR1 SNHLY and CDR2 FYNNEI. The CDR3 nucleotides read TGTGCCAGCGGGGGTAGGGAGACTGAAGCTTTCTTT. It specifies CASGGRETEAFF.

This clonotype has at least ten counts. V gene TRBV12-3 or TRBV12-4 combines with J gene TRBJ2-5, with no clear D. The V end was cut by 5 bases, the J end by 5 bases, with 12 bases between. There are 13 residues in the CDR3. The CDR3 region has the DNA TGTGCCAGCAGTAGCATGTCTGTCGAGACCCAGTACTTC. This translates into CASSSMSVETQYF.

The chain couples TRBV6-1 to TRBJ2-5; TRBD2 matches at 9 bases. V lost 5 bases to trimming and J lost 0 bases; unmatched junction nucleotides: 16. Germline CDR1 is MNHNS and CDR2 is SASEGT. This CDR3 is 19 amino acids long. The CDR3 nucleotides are TGTGCCAGCAGTAAGGGGCTAGCGGGGCCGAACCCGTACCAAGAGACCCAGTACTTC. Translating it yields CASSKGLAGPNPYQETQYF.

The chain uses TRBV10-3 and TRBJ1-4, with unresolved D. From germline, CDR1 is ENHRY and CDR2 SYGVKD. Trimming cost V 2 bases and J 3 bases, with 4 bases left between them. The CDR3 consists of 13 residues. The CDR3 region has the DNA TGTGCCATCAGTGAGGAGGCTAATGAAAAACTGTTTTTT. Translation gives CAISEEANEKLFF.

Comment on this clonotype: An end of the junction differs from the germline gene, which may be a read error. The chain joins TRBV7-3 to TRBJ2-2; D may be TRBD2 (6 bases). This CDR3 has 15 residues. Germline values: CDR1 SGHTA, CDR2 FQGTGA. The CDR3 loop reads CASRVAREFVGGLFF. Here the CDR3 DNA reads TGTGCCAGCAGGGTTGCTCGGGAGTTTGTCGGGGGGCTGTTTTTT.

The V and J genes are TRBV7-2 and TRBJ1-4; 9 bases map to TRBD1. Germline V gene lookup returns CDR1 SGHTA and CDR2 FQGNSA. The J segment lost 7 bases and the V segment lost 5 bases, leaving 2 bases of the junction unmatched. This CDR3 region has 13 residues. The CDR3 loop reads CASSLQGAEKLFF. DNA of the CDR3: TGTGCCAGCAGCCTACAGGGGGCTGAAAAACTGTTTTTT.

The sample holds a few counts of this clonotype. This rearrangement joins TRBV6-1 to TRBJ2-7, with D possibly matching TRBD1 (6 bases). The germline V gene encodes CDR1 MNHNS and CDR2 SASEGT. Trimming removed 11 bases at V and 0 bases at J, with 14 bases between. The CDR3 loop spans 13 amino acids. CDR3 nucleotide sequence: TGTGCCGCACAGGGCCTTACCTCCTACGAGCAGTACTTC. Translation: CAAQGLTSYEQYF.

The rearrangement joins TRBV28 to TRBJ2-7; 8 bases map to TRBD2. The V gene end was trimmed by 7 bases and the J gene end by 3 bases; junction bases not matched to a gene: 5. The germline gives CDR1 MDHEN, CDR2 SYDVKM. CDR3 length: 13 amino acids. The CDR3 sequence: CASINGGDYEQYF. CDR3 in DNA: TGTGCCAGCATCAACGGGGGGGACTACGAGCAGTACTTC.

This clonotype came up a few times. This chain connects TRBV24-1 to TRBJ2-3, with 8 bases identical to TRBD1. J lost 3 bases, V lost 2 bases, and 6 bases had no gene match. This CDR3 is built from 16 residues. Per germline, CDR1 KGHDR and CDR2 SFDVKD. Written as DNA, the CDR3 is TGTGCCACCAGTGATTCAGGGGGCGCTTGGACAGATACGCAGTATTTT. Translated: CATSDSGGAWTDTQYF.

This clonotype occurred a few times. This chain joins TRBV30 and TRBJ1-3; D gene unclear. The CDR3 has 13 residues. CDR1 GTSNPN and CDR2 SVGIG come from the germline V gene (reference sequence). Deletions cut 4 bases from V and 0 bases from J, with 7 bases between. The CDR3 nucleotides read TGTGCCTGGAACGTGCTCTCTGGAAACACCATATATTTT. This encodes CAWNVLSGNTIYF.

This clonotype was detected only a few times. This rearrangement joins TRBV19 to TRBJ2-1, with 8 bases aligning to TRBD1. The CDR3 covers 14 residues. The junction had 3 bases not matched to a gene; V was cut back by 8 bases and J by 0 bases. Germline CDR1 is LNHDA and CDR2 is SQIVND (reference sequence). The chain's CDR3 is CASYDRGSYNEQFF. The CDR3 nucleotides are TGTGCCAGTTACGACAGGGGCTCCTACAATGAGCAGTTCTTC.

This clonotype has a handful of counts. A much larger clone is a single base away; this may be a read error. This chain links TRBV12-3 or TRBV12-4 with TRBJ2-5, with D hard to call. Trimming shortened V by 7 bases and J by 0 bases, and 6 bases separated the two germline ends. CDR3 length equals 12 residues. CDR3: CASKSNQETQYF. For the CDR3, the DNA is TGTGCCAGCAAGAGTAACCAAGAGACCCAGTACTTC.

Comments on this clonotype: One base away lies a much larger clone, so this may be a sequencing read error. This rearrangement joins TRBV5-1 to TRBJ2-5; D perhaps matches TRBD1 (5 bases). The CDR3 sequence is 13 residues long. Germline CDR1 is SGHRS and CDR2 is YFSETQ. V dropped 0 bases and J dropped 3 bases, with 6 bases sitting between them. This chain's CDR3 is CASSLEGEETQYF. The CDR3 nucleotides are TGCGCCAGCAGCTTGGAAGGGGAAGAGACCCAGTACTTC.

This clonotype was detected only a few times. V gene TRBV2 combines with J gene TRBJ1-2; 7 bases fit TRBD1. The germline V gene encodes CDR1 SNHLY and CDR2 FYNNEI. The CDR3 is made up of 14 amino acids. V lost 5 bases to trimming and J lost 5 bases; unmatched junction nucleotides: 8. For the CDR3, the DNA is TGTGCCAGCAGTTGGGACAGAAATGGGTATGGCTACACCTTC. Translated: CASSWDRNGYGYTF. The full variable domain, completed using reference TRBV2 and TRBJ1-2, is EPEVTQTPSHQVTQMGQEVILRCVPISNHLYFYWYRQILGQKVEFLVSFYNNEISEKSEIFDDQFSVERPDGSNFTLKIRSTKLEDSAMYFCASSWDRNGYGYTFGSGTRLTVV.

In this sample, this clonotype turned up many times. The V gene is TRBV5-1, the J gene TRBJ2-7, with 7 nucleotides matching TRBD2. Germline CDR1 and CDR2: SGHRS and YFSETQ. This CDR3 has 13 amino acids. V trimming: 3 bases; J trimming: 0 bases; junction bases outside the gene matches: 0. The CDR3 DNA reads TGCGCCAGCAGCTGGGACTACTCCTACGAGCAGTACTTC. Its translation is CASSWDYSYEQYF.

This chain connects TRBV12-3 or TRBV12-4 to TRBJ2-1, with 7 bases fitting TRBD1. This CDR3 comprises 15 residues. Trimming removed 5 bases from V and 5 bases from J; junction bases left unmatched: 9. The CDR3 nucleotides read TGTGCCAGCAGTCTGAGACAGGGTCGGGACAATGAGCAGTTCTTC. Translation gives CASSLRQGRDNEQFF.

The CDR3 DNA reads TGTGCCAGCAGTCGACAGGACGAGCTTCCCTCGGGGCAGTACTTC. Protein: CASSRQDELPSGQYF. This chain connects TRBV28 to TRBJ2-7, with D possibly being TRBD1 (6 bases). V lost 5 bases and J lost 9, with 23 bases in between. The germline CDR1 and CDR2 sequences are MDHEN and SYDVKM. CDR3 length equals 15 residues.

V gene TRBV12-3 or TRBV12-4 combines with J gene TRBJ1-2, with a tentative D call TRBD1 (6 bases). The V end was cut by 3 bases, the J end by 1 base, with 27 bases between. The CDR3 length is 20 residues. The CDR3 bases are TGTGCCAGCAGTTTCGCAAAGGGGTGGGACACTAACTATCGTAACTATGGCTACACCTTC. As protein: CASSFAKGWDTNYRNYGYTF.

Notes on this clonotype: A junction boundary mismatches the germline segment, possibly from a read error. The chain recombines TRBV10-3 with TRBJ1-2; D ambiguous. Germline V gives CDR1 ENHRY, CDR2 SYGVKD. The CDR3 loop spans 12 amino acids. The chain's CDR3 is CAISDGLHGYAF. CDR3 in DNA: TGTGCCATCAGTGACGGACTCCATGGCTACGCCTTC.

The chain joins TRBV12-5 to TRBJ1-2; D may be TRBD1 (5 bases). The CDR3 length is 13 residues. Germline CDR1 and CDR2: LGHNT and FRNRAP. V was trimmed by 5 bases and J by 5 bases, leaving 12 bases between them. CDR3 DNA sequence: TGTGCTAGTGGTCCGGGGACGGGATATGGCTACACCTTC. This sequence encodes CASGPGTGYGYTF.

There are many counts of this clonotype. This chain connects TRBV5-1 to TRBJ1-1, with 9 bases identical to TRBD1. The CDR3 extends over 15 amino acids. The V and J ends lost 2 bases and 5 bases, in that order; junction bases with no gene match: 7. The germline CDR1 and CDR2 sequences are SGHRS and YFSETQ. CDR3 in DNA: TGCGCCAGCAGCTTCTCGGGGACAGGGACTACTGAAGCTTTCTTT. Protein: CASSFSGTGTTEAFF.

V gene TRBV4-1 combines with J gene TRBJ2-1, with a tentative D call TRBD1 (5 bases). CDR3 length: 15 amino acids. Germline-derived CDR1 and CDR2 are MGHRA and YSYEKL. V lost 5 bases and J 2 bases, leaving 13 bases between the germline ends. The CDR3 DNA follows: TGCGCCAGCAGCTTACAGGTTCGAACCTACAATGAGCAGTTCTTC. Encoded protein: CASSLQVRTYNEQFF.

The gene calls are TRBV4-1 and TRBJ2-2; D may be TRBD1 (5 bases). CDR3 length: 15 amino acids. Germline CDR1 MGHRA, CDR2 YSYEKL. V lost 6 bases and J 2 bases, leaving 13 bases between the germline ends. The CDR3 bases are TGCGCCAGCAGGACCCAGGGTTCAAACACCGGGGAGCTGTTTTTT. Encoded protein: CASRTQGSNTGELFF.